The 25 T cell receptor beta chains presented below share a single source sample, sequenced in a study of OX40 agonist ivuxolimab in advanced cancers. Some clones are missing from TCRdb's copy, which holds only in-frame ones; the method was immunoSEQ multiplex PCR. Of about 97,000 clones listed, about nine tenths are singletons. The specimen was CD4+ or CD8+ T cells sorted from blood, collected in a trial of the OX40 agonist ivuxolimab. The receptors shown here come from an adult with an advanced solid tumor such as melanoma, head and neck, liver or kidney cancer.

CDR3 sequence: CASSGQGTAGNTIYF. CDR3 coding DNA: TGTGCCAGCAGTGGACAGGGAACTGCTGGAAACACCATATATTTT. The V gene is TRBV2, the J gene TRBJ1-3, with 7 bases fitting TRBD1. Germline values: CDR1 SNHLY, CDR2 FYNNEI. Germline trimming cut 4 bases from V and 2 bases from J; bases unmatched to any gene: 5. The CDR3 runs 15 residues. Complete variable domain (other parts from reference TRBV2 and TRBJ1-3): EPEVTQTPSHQVTQMGQEVILRCVPISNHLYFYWYRQILGQKVEFLVSFYNNEISEKSEIFDDQFSVERPDGSNFTLKIRSTKLEDSAMYFCASSGQGTAGNTIYFGEGSWLTVV.

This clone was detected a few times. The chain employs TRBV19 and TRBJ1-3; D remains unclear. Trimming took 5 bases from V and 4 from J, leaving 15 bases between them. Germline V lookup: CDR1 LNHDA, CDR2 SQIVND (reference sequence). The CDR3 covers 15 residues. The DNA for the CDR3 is TGTGCCAGTAGTGCTACAATGACGGTGGGAAACACCATATATTTT. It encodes CASSATMTVGNTIYF.

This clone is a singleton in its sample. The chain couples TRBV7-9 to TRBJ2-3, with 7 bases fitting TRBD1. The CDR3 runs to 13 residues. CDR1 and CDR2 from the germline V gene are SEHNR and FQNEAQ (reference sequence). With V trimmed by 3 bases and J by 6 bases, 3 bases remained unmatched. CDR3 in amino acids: CASSLTGFDTQYF. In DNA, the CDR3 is TGTGCCAGCAGCTTGACAGGGTTCGATACGCAGTATTTT.

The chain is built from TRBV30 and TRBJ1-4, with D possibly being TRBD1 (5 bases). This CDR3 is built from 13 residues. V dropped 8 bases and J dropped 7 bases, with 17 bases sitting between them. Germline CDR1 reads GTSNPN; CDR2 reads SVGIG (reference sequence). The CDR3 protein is CARGYRGGEKLFF. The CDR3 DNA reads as TGTGCCCGAGGGTATAGGGGAGGTGAAAAACTGTTTTTT.

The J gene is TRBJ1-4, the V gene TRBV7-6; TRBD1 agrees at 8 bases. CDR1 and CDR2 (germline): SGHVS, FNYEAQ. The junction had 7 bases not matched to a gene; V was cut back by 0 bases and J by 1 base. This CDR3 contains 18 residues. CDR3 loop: CASSLAAGGGITNEKLFF. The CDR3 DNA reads TGTGCCAGCAGCTTAGCTGCAGGGGGCGGAATAACTAATGAAAAACTGTTTTTT.

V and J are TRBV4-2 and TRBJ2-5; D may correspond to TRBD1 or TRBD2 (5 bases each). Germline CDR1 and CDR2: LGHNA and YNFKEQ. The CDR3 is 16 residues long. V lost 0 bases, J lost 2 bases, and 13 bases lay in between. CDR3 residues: CASSQDGSWGQETQYF. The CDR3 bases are TGTGCCAGCAGCCAAGATGGTAGCTGGGGGCAAGAGACCCAGTACTTC.

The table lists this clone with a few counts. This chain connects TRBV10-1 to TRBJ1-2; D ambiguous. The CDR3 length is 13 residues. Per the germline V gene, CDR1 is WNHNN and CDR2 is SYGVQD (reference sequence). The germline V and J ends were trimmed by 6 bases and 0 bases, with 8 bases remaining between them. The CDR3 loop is CASSPGTNYGYTF. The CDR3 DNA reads TGCGCCAGCAGCCCGGGGACTAACTATGGCTACACCTTC.

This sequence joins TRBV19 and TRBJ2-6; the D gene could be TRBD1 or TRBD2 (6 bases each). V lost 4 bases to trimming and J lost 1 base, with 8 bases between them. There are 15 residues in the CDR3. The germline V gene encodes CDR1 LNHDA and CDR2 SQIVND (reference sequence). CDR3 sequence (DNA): TGTGCCAGTAGTAGGGGGGCGTCTGGGGCCAACGTCCTGACTTTC. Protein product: CASSRGASGANVLTF.

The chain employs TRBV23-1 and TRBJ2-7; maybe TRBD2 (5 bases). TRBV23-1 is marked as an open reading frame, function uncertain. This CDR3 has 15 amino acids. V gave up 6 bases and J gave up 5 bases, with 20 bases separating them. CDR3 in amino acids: CASSPGLPVRDEQYF. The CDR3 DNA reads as TGCGCCAGCAGCCCCGGACTGCCTGTTAGGGACGAGCAGTACTTC.

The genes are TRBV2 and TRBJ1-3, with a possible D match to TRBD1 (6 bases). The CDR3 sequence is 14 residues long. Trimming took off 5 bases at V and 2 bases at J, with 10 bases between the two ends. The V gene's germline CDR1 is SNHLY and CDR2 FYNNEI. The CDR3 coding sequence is TGTGCCAGCAGTTCTACAGGGCCTGGAAACACCATATATTTT. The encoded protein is CASSSTGPGNTIYF.

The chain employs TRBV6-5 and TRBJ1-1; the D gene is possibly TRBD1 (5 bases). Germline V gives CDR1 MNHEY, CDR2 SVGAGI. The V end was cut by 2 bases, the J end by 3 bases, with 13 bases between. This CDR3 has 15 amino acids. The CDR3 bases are TGTGCCAGCAGTTACGAGGGGATCGGCCACACTGAAGCTTTCTTT. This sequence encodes CASSYEGIGHTEAFF.

The CDR3 bases are TGTGCCAGCAGTGATATTGACGCTGGCTACACCTTC. This sequence encodes CASSDIDAGYTF. The chain is built from TRBV6-1 and TRBJ1-2; no firm D call. Germline V gene lookup returns CDR1 MNHNS and CDR2 SASEGT. The V end was cut by 3 bases, the J end by 7 bases, with 9 bases between. The CDR3 consists of 12 residues.

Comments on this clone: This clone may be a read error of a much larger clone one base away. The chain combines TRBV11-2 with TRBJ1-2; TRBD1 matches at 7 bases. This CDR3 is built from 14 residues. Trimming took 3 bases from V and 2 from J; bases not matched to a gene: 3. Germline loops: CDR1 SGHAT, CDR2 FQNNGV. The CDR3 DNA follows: TGTGCCAGCAGCTTCCCGGGACAGAACTATGGCTACACCTTC. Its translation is CASSFPGQNYGYTF.

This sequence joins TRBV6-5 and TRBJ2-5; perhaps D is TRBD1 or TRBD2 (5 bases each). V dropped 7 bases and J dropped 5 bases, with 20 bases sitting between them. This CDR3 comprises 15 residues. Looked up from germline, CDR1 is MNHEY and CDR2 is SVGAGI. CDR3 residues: CASTKGASGWETQYF. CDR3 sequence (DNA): TGTGCCAGCACCAAAGGGGCCTCGGGGTGGGAGACCCAGTACTTC.

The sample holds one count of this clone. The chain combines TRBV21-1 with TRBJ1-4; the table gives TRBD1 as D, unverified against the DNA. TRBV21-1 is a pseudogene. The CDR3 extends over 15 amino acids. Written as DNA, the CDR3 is TGTGCCAGCAGCAACCGGACAGACAGTGCAGGGAATGCGTTTTTT. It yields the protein CASSNRTDSAGNAFF.

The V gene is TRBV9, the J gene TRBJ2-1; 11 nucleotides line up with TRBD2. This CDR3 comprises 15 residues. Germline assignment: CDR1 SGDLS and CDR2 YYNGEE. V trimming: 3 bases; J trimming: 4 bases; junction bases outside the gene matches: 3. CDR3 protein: CASSEGTSGYNEQFF. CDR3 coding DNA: TGTGCCAGCAGCGAAGGGACTAGCGGTTACAATGAGCAGTTCTTC.

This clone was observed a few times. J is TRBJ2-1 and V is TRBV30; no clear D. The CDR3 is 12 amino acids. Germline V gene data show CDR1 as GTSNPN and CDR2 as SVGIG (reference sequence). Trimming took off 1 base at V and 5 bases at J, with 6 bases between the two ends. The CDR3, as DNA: TGTGCCTGGAGTGAACGTAACAATGAGCAGTTCTTC. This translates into CAWSERNNEQFF.

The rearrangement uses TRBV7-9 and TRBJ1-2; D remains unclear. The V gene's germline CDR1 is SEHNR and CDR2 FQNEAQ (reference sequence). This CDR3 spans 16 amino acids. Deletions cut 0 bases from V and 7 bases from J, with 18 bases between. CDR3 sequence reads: CASSLAGPAARSGYTF. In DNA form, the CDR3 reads TGTGCCAGCAGCTTAGCTGGGCCCGCCGCCAGGAGTGGCTACACCTTC.

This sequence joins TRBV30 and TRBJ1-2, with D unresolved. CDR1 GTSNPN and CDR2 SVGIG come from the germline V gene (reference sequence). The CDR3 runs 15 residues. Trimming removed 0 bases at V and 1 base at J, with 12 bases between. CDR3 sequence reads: CAWSVGGGNNYGYTF. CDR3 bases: TGTGCCTGGAGTGTGGGTGGCGGGAATAACTATGGCTACACCTTC.

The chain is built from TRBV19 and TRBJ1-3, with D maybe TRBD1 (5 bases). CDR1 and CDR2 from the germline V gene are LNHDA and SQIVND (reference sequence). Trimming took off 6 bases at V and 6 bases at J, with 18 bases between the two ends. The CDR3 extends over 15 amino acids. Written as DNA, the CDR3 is TGTGCCAGTAGGACTGATCGGGGGACTGCAAACACCATATATTTT. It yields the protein CASRTDRGTANTIYF.

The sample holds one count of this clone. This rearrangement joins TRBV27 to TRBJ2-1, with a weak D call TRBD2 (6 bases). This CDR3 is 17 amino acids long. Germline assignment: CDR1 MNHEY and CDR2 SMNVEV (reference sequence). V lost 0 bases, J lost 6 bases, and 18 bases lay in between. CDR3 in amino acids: CASSLSRGGRAFNEQFF. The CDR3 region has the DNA TGTGCCAGCAGTTTATCCCGGGGAGGAAGGGCTTTCAATGAGCAGTTCTTC.

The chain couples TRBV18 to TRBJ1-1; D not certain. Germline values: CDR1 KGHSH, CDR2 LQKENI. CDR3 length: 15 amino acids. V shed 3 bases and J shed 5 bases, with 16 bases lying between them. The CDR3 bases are TGTGCCAGCTCACCTAGCGGACTCTCGAAGACTGAAGCTTTCTTT. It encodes CASSPSGLSKTEAFF.

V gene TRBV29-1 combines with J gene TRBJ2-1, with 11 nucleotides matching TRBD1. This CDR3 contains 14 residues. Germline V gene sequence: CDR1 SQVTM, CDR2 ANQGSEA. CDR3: CSFIWTGGHNEQFF. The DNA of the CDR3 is TGCAGTTTTATATGGACAGGGGGCCACAATGAGCAGTTCTTC.

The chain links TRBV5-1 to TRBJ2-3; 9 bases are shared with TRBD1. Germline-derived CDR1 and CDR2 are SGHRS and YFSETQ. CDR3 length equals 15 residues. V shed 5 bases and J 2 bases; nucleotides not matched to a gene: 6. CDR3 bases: TGCGCCAGCAGACGGGGACAGGGCTTCACAGATACGCAGTATTTT. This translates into CASRRGQGFTDTQYF.

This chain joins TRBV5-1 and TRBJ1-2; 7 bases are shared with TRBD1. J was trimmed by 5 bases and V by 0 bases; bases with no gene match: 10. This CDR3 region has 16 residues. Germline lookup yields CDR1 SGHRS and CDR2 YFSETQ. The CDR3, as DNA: TGCGCCAGCAGCTTGGGTTTAGGGACAGATTTTTATGGCTACACCTTC. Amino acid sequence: CASSLGLGTDFYGYTF. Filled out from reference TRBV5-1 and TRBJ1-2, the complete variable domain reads KAGVTQTPRYLIKTRGQQVTLSCSPISGHRSVSWYQQTPGQGLQFLFEYFSETQRNKGNFPGRFSGRQFSNSRSEMNVSTLELGDSALYLCASSLGLGTDFYGYTFGSGTRLTVV.